A selection of T cell receptor beta chains follows, all from one sample in a study of T cell repertoires in cytomegalovirus infection. TCRdb called the reads again in MiXCR, with one record for every CDR3 protein. Of a few hundred thousand distinct CDR3 sequences listed, under 20% are singletons. Specimen: PBMCs. The receptors originated from a human donor in good health (CMV status not recorded). Some clones in this sample may be carry-over from other donors' samples. CDR3s include the opening cysteine and the closing phenylalanine or tryptophan. The D gene is left open where the match is weak. For some rows the clone size is stated as once, few or many, or as a class when expanded; others skip it.

V gene: TRBV7-2
J gene: TRBJ2-5
D gene: TRBD1
clone size: many
CDR3 protein: CASSLEDRVETQYF
CDR3 DNA: TGTGCCAGCAGCTTAGAAGACAGGGTGGAGACCCAGTACTTC

V gene: TRBV12-3/TRBV12-4
J gene: TRBJ2-7
D gene: TRBD1
clone size: .
CDR3 protein: CASSFSLGTEHYEQYF
CDR3 DNA: TGTGCCAGCAGTTTTTCTCTCGGGACAGAGCATTACGAGCAGTACTTC

V gene: TRBV7-2
J gene: TRBJ1-2
D gene: .
clone size: .
CDR3 protein: CASRPGQGLYGYTF
CDR3 DNA: TGTGCCAGCAGACCCGGACAAGGCCTCTATGGCTACACCTTC

V gene: TRBV6-1
J gene: TRBJ2-1
D gene: .
clone size: many
CDR3 protein: CASSLRGGARYNEQFF
CDR3 DNA: TGTGCCAGCAGTCTAAGGGGGGGGGCGAGGTACAATGAGCAGTTCTTC

V gene: TRBV5-1
J gene: TRBJ2-5
D gene: .
clone size: few
CDR3 protein: CASSTGTQETQYF
CDR3 DNA: TGCGCCAGCAGCACCGGGACCCAAGAGACCCAGTACTTC

V gene: TRBV5-6
J gene: TRBJ1-1
D gene: .
clone size: .
CDR3 protein: CASSLEPEAEAFF
CDR3 DNA: TGTGCCAGCAGCTTGGAGCCGGAAGCTGAAGCTTTCTTT

V gene: TRBV5-1
J gene: TRBJ1-1
D gene: .
clone size: .
CDR3 protein: CASSNVGTEAFF
CDR3 DNA: TGCGCCAGCAGTAATGTGGGCACTGAAGCTTTCTTT

V gene: TRBV4-1
J gene: TRBJ2-5
D gene: TRBD2
clone size: .
CDR3 protein: CASSQGTSGALMTQYF
CDR3 DNA: TGCGCCAGCAGCCAAGGGACTAGCGGGGCCCTCATGACCCAGTACTTC

V gene: TRBV2
J gene: TRBJ2-2
D gene: .
clone size: .
CDR3 protein: CASKWEIGTGELFF
CDR3 DNA: TGTGCCAGCAAGTGGGAGATAGGCACCGGGGAGCTGTTTTTT

V gene: TRBV7-9
J gene: TRBJ2-6
D gene: TRBD2
clone size: .
CDR3 protein: CASSLERFWGGSGANVLTF
CDR3 DNA: TGTGCCAGCAGCTTAGAGCGGTTTTGGGGGGGCTCTGGGGCCAACGTCCTGACTTTC

V gene: TRBV6-5
J gene: TRBJ1-5
D gene: .
clone size: .
CDR3 protein: CASSYEAVNQPQHF
CDR3 DNA: TGTGCCAGCAGTTACGAGGCGGTAAATCAGCCCCAGCATTTT

V gene: TRBV29-1
J gene: TRBJ2-5
D gene: .
clone size: few
CDR3 protein: CSVEQQNQETQYF
CDR3 DNA: TGCAGCGTTGAACAACAGAACCAAGAGACCCAGTACTTC

V gene: TRBV5-1
J gene: TRBJ2-7
D gene: .
clone size: .
CDR3 protein: CASSLATGGLYEQYF
CDR3 DNA: TGCGCCAGCAGCTTGGCGACAGGCGGCCTCTACGAGCAGTACTTC

V gene: TRBV12-3/TRBV12-4
J gene: TRBJ2-3
D gene: TRBD2
clone size: few
CDR3 protein: CASSSGGGGDTQYF
CDR3 DNA: TGTGCCTCCTCTAGCGGGGGGGGGGGGGATACGCAGTATTTT

V gene: TRBV4-1
J gene: TRBJ2-1
D gene: .
clone size: few
CDR3 protein: CASSHREIYNEQFF
CDR3 DNA: TGCGCCAGCAGCCACAGGGAGATATACAATGAGCAGTTCTTC

V gene: TRBV5-1
J gene: TRBJ2-3
D gene: .
clone size: few
CDR3 protein: CASSNGLDDTQYF
CDR3 DNA: TGCGCCAGCAGCAACGGACTCGACGATACGCAGTATTTT

V gene: TRBV2
J gene: TRBJ1-1
D gene: .
clone size: once
CDR3 protein: CASSEGRGTEAFF
CDR3 DNA: TGTGCCAGCAGTGAGGGAAGAGGCACTGAAGCTTTCTTT

V gene: TRBV19
J gene: TRBJ2-1
D gene: TRBD2
clone size: few
CDR3 protein: CASSSAGAPYNEQFF
CDR3 DNA: TGTGCCAGTAGTTCAGCGGGGGCCCCCTACAATGAGCAGTTCTTC

V gene: TRBV5-7
J gene: TRBJ1-2
D gene: .
clone size: .
CDR3 protein: CATLPAPLYGYNF
CDR3 DNA: TGTGCCACACTTCCGGCGCCGCTCTATGGCTACAACTTC

V gene: TRBV11-2
J gene: TRBJ2-5
D gene: .
clone size: .
CDR3 protein: CASSLVGPVSPQTQYF
CDR3 DNA: TGTGCCAGCAGCTTAGTAGGCCCCGTCAGCCCCCAGACCCAGTACTTC

V gene: TRBV19
J gene: TRBJ2-7
D gene: .
clone size: .
CDR3 protein: CASSIGPGESYEQYF
CDR3 DNA: TGTGCCAGTAGTATAGGGCCAGGGGAGTCCTACGAGCAGTACTTC

V gene: TRBV7-2
J gene: TRBJ2-7
D gene: .
clone size: many
CDR3 protein: CASSPAGYSYEQYF
CDR3 DNA: TGTGCCAGCAGCCCGGCAGGGTACTCCTACGAGCAGTACTTC

V gene: TRBV28
J gene: TRBJ2-1
D gene: .
clone size: once
CDR3 protein: CASVGSTVYNEQFF
CDR3 DNA: TGTGCCAGCGTGGGCAGCACAGTCTACAATGAGCAGTTCTTC

V gene: TRBV5-6
J gene: TRBJ2-7
D gene: TRBD2
clone size: few
CDR3 protein: CASSFSFWTSEMPASIYEQYF
CDR3 DNA: TGTGCCAGCAGCTTTTCTTTCTGGACTAGCGAGATGCCTGCCTCAATCTACGAGCAGTACTTC

V gene: TRBV10-3
J gene: TRBJ1-1
D gene: .
clone size: .
CDR3 protein: CAISEGPMNTEAFF
CDR3 DNA: TGTGCCATCAGTGAGGGGCCCATGAACACTGAAGCTTTCTTT

V gene: TRBV28
J gene: TRBJ1-6
D gene: .
clone size: .
CDR3 protein: CASAPGGFRSPLHF
CDR3 DNA: TGTGCCAGCGCCCCGGGGGGGTTTAGATCACCCCTCCACTTT

V gene: TRBV6-5
J gene: TRBJ2-5
D gene: TRBD1
clone size: many
CDR3 protein: CASSSTGAAALETQYF
CDR3 DNA: TGTGCCAGCAGTTCGACAGGGGCCGCGGCGTTGGAGACCCAGTACTTC

V gene: TRBV5-4
J gene: TRBJ2-7
D gene: .
clone size: .
CDR3 protein: CASSEGMAYEQYF
CDR3 DNA: TGTGCCAGCAGTGAGGGTATGGCTTACGAGCAGTACTTC

V gene: TRBV7-9
J gene: TRBJ1-4
D gene: .
clone size: .
CDR3 protein: CASRPSGTSSEKLFF
CDR3 DNA: TGTGCCAGCAGACCCTCCGGGACCTCTAGTGAAAAACTGTTTTTT

V gene: TRBV10-3
J gene: TRBJ2-7
D gene: TRBD1
clone size: .
CDR3 protein: CATGTGESYEQYF
CDR3 DNA: TGTGCCACCGGGACAGGGGAGTCCTACGAGCAGTACTTC

V gene: TRBV20-1
J gene: TRBJ2-7
D gene: .
clone size: few
CDR3 protein: CSAIGTPRDYEQYF
CDR3 DNA: TGCAGTGCTATAGGGACGCCGAGGGACTACGAGCAGTACTTC

V gene: TRBV5-4
J gene: TRBJ1-1
D gene: .
clone size: few
CDR3 protein: CASSLMGVDTEAFF
CDR3 DNA: TGTGCCAGCAGCTTGATGGGGGTTGACACTGAAGCTTTCTTT

V gene: TRBV6-2/TRBV6-3
J gene: TRBJ1-5
D gene: .
clone size: few
CDR3 protein: CASSPYLEGNQPQHF
CDR3 DNA: TGTGCCAGCAGTCCTTACCTTGAAGGAAATCAGCCCCAGCATTTT

V gene: TRBV6-5
J gene: TRBJ2-7
D gene: .
clone size: .
CDR3 protein: CASSPGKSGEQYF
CDR3 DNA: TGTGCCAGCAGTCCAGGGAAGTCGGGCGAGCAGTACTTC

V gene: TRBV9
J gene: TRBJ1-1
D gene: .
clone size: .
CDR3 protein: CASSVAGGIAEAFF
CDR3 DNA: TGTGCCAGCAGCGTAGCGGGGGGTATCGCTGAAGCTTTCTTT

V gene: TRBV28
J gene: TRBJ2-5
D gene: TRBD2
clone size: .
CDR3 protein: CASSSGQAGDETQYF
CDR3 DNA: TGTGCCAGCAGCTCCGGTCAAGCGGGGGATGAGACCCAGTACTTC

V gene: TRBV20-1
J gene: TRBJ1-1
D gene: .
clone size: few
CDR3 protein: CSASSGRRTEAFF
CDR3 DNA: TGCAGTGCTAGTTCCGGGCGAAGGACTGAAGCTTTCTTT

V gene: TRBV6-4
J gene: TRBJ2-2
D gene: .
clone size: few
CDR3 protein: CASSDSSTGELFF
CDR3 DNA: TGTGCCAGCAGTGACTCTTCCACCGGGGAGCTGTTTTTT

V gene: TRBV24-1
J gene: TRBJ2-1
D gene: TRBD2
clone size: .
CDR3 protein: CATSEVTSGGAIVPYNEQFF
CDR3 DNA: TGTGCCACCAGTGAGGTGACTAGCGGGGGGGCCATAGTCCCCTACAATGAGCAGTTCTTC

V gene: TRBV6-1
J gene: TRBJ1-1
D gene: TRBD1
clone size: many
CDR3 protein: CASSANRGRGNTEAFF
CDR3 DNA: TGTGCCAGCAGTGCGAACAGGGGGCGGGGGAACACTGAAGCTTTCTTT

V gene: TRBV19
J gene: TRBJ2-7
D gene: TRBD1
clone size: .
CDR3 protein: CASSLFPGQGTYEQYF
CDR3 DNA: TGTGCCAGTAGTCTTTTTCCGGGACAGGGGACGTACGAGCAGTACTTC

V gene: TRBV7-3
J gene: TRBJ1-5
D gene: .
clone size: many
CDR3 protein: CASSLSPSQPQHF
CDR3 DNA: TGTGCCAGCAGCTTAAGTCCAAGTCAGCCCCAGCATTTT

V gene: TRBV19
J gene: TRBJ2-1
D gene: .
clone size: many
CDR3 protein: CASSMIRLRSDEQFF
CDR3 DNA: TGTGCCAGTAGTATGATTCGTTTACGATCCGACGAGCAGTTCTTC

V gene: TRBV12-5
J gene: TRBJ2-2
D gene: TRBD1
clone size: .
CDR3 protein: CASGTDRGRSGELFF
CDR3 DNA: TGTGCTAGTGGTACTGACAGGGGGCGATCCGGGGAGCTGTTTTTT